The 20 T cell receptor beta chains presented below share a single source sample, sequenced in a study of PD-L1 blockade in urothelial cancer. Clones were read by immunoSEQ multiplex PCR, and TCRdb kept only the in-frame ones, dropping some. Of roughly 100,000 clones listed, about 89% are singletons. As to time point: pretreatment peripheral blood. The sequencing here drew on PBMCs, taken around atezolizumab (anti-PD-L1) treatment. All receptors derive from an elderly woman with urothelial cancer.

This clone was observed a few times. For the CDR3, the DNA is TGTGCCTGGAGTGGGACAGAAAATCAGCCCCAGCATTTT. Encoded protein: CAWSGTENQPQHF. The genes are TRBV30 and TRBJ1-5, with D possibly being TRBD1 (6 bases). The CDR3 is made up of 13 amino acids. The germline V and J ends were trimmed by 1 base and 4 bases, with 8 bases remaining between them. Germline CDR1 GTSNPN, CDR2 SVGIG (reference sequence).

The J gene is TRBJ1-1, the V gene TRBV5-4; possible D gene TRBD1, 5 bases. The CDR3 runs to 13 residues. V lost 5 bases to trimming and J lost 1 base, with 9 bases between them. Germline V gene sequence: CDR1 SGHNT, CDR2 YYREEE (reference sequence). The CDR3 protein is CASSLRGNTEAFF. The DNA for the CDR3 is TGTGCCAGCAGTCTAAGGGGGAACACTGAAGCTTTCTTT.

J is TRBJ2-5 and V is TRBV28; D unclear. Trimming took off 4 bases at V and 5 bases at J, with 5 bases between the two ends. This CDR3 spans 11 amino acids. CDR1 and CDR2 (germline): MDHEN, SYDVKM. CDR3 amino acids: CASSSPETQYF. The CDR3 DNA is TGTGCCAGCAGTTCTCCGGAGACCCAGTACTTC.

CDR3: CASSQDEGRNQPQHF. Written as DNA, the CDR3 is TGTGCCAGCAGCCAAGATGAAGGCAGGAATCAGCCCCAGCATTTT. The rearrangement links TRBV4-2 to TRBJ1-5; D is unresolved. The V end was cut by 0 bases, the J end by 4 bases, with 10 bases between. There are 15 residues in the CDR3. Germline V gene sequence: CDR1 LGHNA, CDR2 YNFKEQ.

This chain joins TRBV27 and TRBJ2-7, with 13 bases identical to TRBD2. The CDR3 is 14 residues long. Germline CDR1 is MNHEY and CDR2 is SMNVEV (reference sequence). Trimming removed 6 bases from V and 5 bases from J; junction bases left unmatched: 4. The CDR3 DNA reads TGTGCCAGCAGAAGACTAGCGGGAGGCAACGAGCAGTACTTC. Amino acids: CASRRLAGGNEQYF.

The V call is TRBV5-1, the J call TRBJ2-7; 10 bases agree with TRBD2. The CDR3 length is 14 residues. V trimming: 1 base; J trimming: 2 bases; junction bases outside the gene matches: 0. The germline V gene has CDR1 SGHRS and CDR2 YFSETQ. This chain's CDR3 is CASSLLAGAYEQYF. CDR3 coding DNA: TGCGCCAGCAGCTTGCTAGCGGGGGCCTACGAGCAGTACTTC.

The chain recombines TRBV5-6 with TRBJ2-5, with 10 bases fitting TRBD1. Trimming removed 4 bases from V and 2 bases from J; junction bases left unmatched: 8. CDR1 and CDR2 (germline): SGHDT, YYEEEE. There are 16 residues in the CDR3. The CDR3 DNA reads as TGTGCCAGCAGCCCCCTAGGGACAGGGGATCAAGAGACCCAGTACTTC. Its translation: CASSPLGTGDQETQYF.

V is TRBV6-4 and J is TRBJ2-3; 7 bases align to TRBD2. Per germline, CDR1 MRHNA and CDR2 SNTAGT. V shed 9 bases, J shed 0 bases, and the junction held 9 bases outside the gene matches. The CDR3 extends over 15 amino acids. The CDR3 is CASSRGVSSTDTQYF. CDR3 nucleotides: TGTGCCAGTTCACGGGGGGTATCTAGCACAGATACGCAGTATTTT.

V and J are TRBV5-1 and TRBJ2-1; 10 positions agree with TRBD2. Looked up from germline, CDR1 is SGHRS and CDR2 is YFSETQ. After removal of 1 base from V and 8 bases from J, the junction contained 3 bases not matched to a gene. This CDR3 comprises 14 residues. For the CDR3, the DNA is TGCGCCAGCAGCTTGCCTAGCGGGAGTGATGAGCAGTTCTTC. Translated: CASSLPSGSDEQFF.

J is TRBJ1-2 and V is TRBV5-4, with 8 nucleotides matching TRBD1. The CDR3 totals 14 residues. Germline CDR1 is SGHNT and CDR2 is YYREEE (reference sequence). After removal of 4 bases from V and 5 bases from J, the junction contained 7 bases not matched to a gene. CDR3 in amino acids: CASSGGQDLYGYTF. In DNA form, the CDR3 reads TGTGCCAGCAGCGGGGGACAGGACCTTTATGGCTACACCTTC. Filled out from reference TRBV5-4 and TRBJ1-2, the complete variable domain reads ETGVTQSPTHLIKTRGQQVTLRCSSQSGHNTVSWYQQALGQGPQFIFQYYREEENGRGNFPPRFSGLQFPNYSSELNVNALELDDSALYLCASSGGQDLYGYTFGSGTRLTVV.

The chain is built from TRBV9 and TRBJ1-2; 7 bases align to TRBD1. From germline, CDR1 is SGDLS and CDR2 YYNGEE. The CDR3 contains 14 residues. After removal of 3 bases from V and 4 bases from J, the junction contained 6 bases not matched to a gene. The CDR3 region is CASSDGTDLYGYTF. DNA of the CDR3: TGTGCCAGCAGCGACGGGACAGACCTCTATGGCTACACCTTC.

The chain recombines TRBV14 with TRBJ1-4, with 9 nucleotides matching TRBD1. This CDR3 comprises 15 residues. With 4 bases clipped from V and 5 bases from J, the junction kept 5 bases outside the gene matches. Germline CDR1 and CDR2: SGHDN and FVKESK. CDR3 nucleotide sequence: TGTGCCAGCAGCCCATGGACAGGGGTGAATGAAAAACTGTTTTTT. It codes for CASSPWTGVNEKLFF.

CDR3 bases: TGCGCCAGCAGCTTGGGACTTGACAGAGCTAACTATGGCTACACCTTC. It specifies CASSLGLDRANYGYTF. V and J are TRBV5-1 and TRBJ1-2; D possibly corresponds to TRBD1 (5 bases). Trimming took 0 bases from V and 0 from J, leaving 12 bases between them. The CDR3 has 16 residues. Germline V CDR1 and CDR2: SGHRS, YFSETQ.

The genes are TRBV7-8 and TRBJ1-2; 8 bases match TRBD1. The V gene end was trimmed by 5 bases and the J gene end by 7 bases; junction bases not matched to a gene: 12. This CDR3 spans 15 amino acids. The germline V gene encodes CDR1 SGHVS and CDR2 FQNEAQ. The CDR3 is CASSPHAGQGGGYTF. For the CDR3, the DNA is TGTGCCAGCAGCCCACACGCCGGACAGGGTGGTGGCTACACCTTC.

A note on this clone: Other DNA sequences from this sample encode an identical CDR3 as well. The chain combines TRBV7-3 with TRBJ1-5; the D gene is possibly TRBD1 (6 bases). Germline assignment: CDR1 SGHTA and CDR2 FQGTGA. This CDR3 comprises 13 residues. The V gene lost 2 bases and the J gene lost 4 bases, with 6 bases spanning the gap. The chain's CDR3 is CASSLGQNQPQHF. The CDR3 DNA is TGTGCCAGCAGCTTAGGACAGAATCAGCCCCAGCATTTT.

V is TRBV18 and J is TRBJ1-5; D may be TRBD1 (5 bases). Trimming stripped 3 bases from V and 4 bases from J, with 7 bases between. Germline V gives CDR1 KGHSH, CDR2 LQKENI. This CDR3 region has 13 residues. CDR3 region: CASSPTENQPQHF. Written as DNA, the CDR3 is TGTGCCAGCTCACCGACAGAGAATCAGCCCCAGCATTTT.

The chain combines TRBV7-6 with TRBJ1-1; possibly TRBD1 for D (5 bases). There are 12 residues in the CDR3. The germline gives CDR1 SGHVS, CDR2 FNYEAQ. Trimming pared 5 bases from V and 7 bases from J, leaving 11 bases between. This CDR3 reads CASSLTDSEAFF. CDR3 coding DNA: TGTGCCAGCAGCCTTACCGACAGTGAAGCTTTCTTT.

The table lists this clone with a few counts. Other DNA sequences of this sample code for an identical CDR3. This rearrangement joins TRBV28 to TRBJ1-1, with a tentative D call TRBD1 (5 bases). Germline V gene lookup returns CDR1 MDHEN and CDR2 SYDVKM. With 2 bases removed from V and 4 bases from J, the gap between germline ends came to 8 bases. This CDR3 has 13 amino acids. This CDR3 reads CASSLQGGTEAFF. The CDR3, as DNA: TGTGCCAGCAGTTTACAGGGTGGCACTGAAGCTTTCTTT.

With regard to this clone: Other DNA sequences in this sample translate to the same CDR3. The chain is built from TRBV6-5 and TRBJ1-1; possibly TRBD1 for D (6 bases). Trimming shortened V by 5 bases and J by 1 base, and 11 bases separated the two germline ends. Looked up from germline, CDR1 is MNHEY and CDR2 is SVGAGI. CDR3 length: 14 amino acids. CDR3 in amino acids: CASSPGTSNTEAFF. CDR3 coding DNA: TGTGCCAGCAGTCCAGGGACATCGAACACTGAAGCTTTCTTT.

For the CDR3, the DNA is TGTGCCAGCAGCGTGGCAGGGGTTAGCTCCTACGAGCAGTACTTC. It is translated as CASSVAGVSSYEQYF. V gene TRBV9 combines with J gene TRBJ2-7, with D possibly being TRBD1 (6 bases). V dropped 2 bases and J dropped 0 bases, with 12 bases sitting between them. The CDR3 consists of 15 residues. Germline lookup yields CDR1 SGDLS and CDR2 YYNGEE.